This record looks at one TCR beta chain sequence and its context. The sample comes from a study of control samples from healthy donors and cancer patients. Assay used: immunoSEQ multiplex PCR; TCRdb lists only in-frame clones, some missing. The data show some 130,000 clones, 70% to 90% seen once. Germline CDR1 reads KGHSH; CDR2 reads LQKENI. V lost 6 bases and J 0 bases, leaving 6 bases between the germline ends. The CDR3 is made up of 13 amino acids. V and J are TRBV18 and TRBJ1-5; D remains unclear. What was sequenced was blood. The source of this sequence is a woman younger than 45 in good health. CDR3 DNA: TGTGCCAGCTCCCAAAATAGCAATCAGCCCCAGCATTTT. Protein sequence: CASSQNSNQPQHF.